This TCR beta chain was observed in a study of blood T cell repertoires in COVID-19. Background on the study: Sources were T cells, B-cell-depleted T cells, or PBMCs; the material itself was cDNA or gDNA.

V was clipped by 6 bases and J by 1 base; unmatched bases: 0. Germline V CDR1 and CDR2: MNHEY, SVGAGI. The CDR3 covers 14 residues. TCRdb's copy holds only in-frame clones and misses some; the assay was immunoSEQ multiplex PCR. The sample lists 140,000 to 150,000 clones, around four fifths seen once, with approximately 2.7% in the top ten. The sample consisted of peripheral blood. The genes are TRBV6-5 and TRBJ2-4; 10 nucleotides agree with TRBD1. The receptor's source is a middle-aged woman with active or convalescent COVID-19. The CDR3 nucleotides are TGTGCCAGCAGGGGACAGGGGGCCAAAAACATTCAGTACTTC. Translated, it gives CASRGQGAKNIQYF.